One sample yielded the 27 T cell receptor beta chains listed below, sequenced in a study of CXCR3-negative and CXCR3-positive naive CD8 T cells. Findings and limits, study-wide: More hydrophobic TRB CDR3s were found in CXCR3-positive naive cells than in CXCR3-negative naive cells.

These TCRs are of unknown antigen specificity. cDNA libraries for TRB were generated by 5' RACE incorporating UMI labels. With the 5' RACE reads reprocessed, TCRdb shows one record per CDR3 protein and no DNA. The sample holds more than 75,000 distinct CDR3 sequences. The sequencing input was naive CXCR3+ CD8+ T cells from blood. Specified subset: CD45RO-CCR7+CD27+CD95- naive CD8+ T cells expressing CXCR3 (TNR3+). Receptor source: a human donor in good health. Some clones in this sample may be carry-over from other donors' samples.

V usage is TRBV29-1 and J usage is TRBJ2-2; TCRdb's D gene call, TRBD1, goes unchecked for lack of DNA. This CDR3 spans 13 amino acids. The germline gives CDR1 SQVTM, CDR2 ANQGSEA. CDR3 protein: CSVGPANTGELFF.

V gene TRBV29-1 combines with J gene TRBJ1-1; the TRBD1 assignment by TCRdb is unverifiable without DNA. This CDR3 has 12 residues. Germline V gives CDR1 SQVTM, CDR2 ANQGSEA. The chain's CDR3 is CSVTGGITEAFF.

V is TRBV7-9 and J is TRBJ2-7; absent DNA, TCRdb's TRBD2 call cannot be checked. Germline lookup yields CDR1 SEHNR and CDR2 FQNEAQ (reference sequence). This CDR3 has 16 residues. Here the CDR3 reads CASSSPLSGDPYEQYF.

This sequence joins TRBV12-3 or TRBV12-4 and TRBJ1-2. The CDR3 totals 12 residues. The CDR3 sequence: CATARKAYGYTF.

This rearrangement joins TRBV6-2 or TRBV6-3 to TRBJ2-1; TCRdb designates TRBD2, a call that cannot be tested without DNA. Germline values: CDR1 MNHEY, CDR2 SVGEGT. There are 12 residues in the CDR3. The chain's CDR3 is CASKSAGGEQFF.

V usage is TRBV5-1 and J usage is TRBJ2-3; TCRdb selects TRBD2, and the lack of DNA leaves this call unchecked. This CDR3 comprises 16 residues. The germline gives CDR1 SGHRS, CDR2 YFSETQ. The CDR3: CASSLAWAGDTDTQYF.

This rearrangement joins TRBV6-5 to TRBJ2-3. The CDR3 contains 12 residues. Germline CDR1 and CDR2: MNHEY and SVGAGI. CDR3 in amino acids: CASGSQLDTQYF.

The rearrangement links TRBV27 to TRBJ2-7; TCRdb's assignment of TRBD2 cannot be checked, as there is no DNA. This CDR3 has 17 amino acids. The germline V gene has CDR1 MNHEY and CDR2 SMNVEV (reference sequence). CDR3 in amino acids: CASSGPSGVFRAIEQYF.

V and J are TRBV7-6 and TRBJ2-7; absent DNA, TCRdb's TRBD2 call cannot be checked. Germline V gene sequence: CDR1 SGHVS, CDR2 FNYEAQ. The CDR3 totals 17 residues. The CDR3 reads CASSSEGLAGVSYEQYF.

The chain joins TRBV6-2 or TRBV6-3 to TRBJ2-1; the D gene TCRdb calls, TRBD2, cannot be checked with no DNA. Germline loops: CDR1 MNHEY, CDR2 SVGEGT. This CDR3 spans 15 amino acids. CDR3: CASSPSGGAYNEQFF.

The chain joins TRBV28 to TRBJ2-7; absent DNA, TCRdb's TRBD2 call cannot be checked. CDR1 is MDHEN and CDR2 is SYDVKM in the germline V gene. CDR3 size: 15 residues. This CDR3 reads CASRAVAGGLYEQYF.

The chain uses TRBV7-3 and TRBJ2-1; the D call from TCRdb, TRBD1, cannot be confirmed without DNA. Looked up from germline, CDR1 is SGHTA and CDR2 is FQGTGA. CDR3 length equals 16 residues. CDR3 loop: CASSPGGRGINNEQFF.

The rearrangement uses TRBV9 and TRBJ2-2; the D gene TCRdb calls, TRBD2, cannot be checked with no DNA. The CDR3 contains 15 residues. Germline assignment: CDR1 SGDLS and CDR2 YYNGEE. The CDR3 region is CASGLAGRGPGELFF. Using reference TRBV9 and TRBJ2-2 for the parts outside the CDR3, the full variable domain is DSGVTQTPKHLITATGQRVTLRCSPRSGDLSVYWYQQSLDQGLQFLIQYYNGEERAKGNILERFSAQQFPDLHSELNLSSLELGDSALYFCASGLAGRGPGELFFGEGSRLTVL.

J is TRBJ2-1 and V is TRBV29-1; the D call from TCRdb, TRBD1, cannot be confirmed without DNA. The CDR3 loop spans 17 amino acids. CDR1 is SQVTM, CDR2 ANQGSEA, per germline. This CDR3 reads CSVEGEARVSSYNEQFF.

The chain links TRBV6-6 to TRBJ2-3; TCRdb's D gene call, TRBD1, goes unchecked for lack of DNA. CDR1 and CDR2 (germline): MNHNY, SVGAGI (reference sequence). The CDR3 runs to 15 residues. The CDR3 protein is CASSSDRGQSDTQYF.

V usage is TRBV5-6 and J usage is TRBJ2-5; TCRdb designates TRBD2, a call that cannot be tested without DNA. This CDR3 has 14 amino acids. CDR1 and CDR2 (germline): SGHDT, YYEEEE. CDR3 in amino acids: CASSLVAGEETQYF.

The chain carries TRBV12-3 or TRBV12-4 and TRBJ2-1; with no DNA, the TCRdb D assignment of TRBD1 cannot be verified. This CDR3 comprises 12 residues. This CDR3 is CASGGQSNEQFF.

V gene TRBV19 combines with J gene TRBJ1-2; no DNA is available, so the TRBD1 call from TCRdb remains unchecked. This CDR3 comprises 12 residues. From germline, CDR1 is LNHDA and CDR2 SQIVND (reference sequence). The CDR3 is CATFRVNYGYTF.

The rearrangement joins TRBV12-3 or TRBV12-4 to TRBJ1-1; TCRdb lists TRBD1, though no DNA is available to test this call. There are 12 residues in the CDR3. The CDR3 here is CASEGAGGGAFF.

This sequence joins TRBV5-1 and TRBJ1-2. The germline V gene encodes CDR1 SGHRS and CDR2 YFSETQ. This CDR3 comprises 15 residues. This chain's CDR3 is CASSLVQTSVYGYTF.

V and J are TRBV5-1 and TRBJ1-2; there is no DNA to check the TCRdb D call of TRBD1. CDR1 and CDR2 from the germline V gene are SGHRS and YFSETQ. The length of the CDR3 is 14 residues. CDR3 in amino acids: CASSSAGTAIGYTF.

This chain uses TRBV28 with TRBJ2-7; there is no DNA to check the TCRdb D call of TRBD1. There are 14 residues in the CDR3. The germline gives CDR1 MDHEN, CDR2 SYDVKM. The CDR3: CASSSWTDYYEQYF.

The gene calls are TRBV3-1 and TRBJ2-2. The CDR3 is 14 amino acids. Germline values: CDR1 LGHDT, CDR2 YNNKEL (reference sequence). The CDR3 here is CASSPQLRPGELFF.

The chain uses TRBV5-1 and TRBJ2-3. CDR3 size: 13 residues. CDR1 is SGHRS and CDR2 is YFSETQ in the germline V gene. The CDR3 reads CASSTDSTDTQYF.

The chain combines TRBV13 with TRBJ2-2. From germline, CDR1 is PRHDT and CDR2 FYEKMQ (reference sequence). The CDR3 has 12 amino acids. This chain's CDR3 is CASSLRAGELFF.

V and J are TRBV5-1 and TRBJ2-2. There are 11 residues in the CDR3. The germline V gene encodes CDR1 SGHRS and CDR2 YFSETQ. This CDR3 reads CASIPTGELFF.

The chain joins TRBV6-2 or TRBV6-3 to TRBJ2-7. The germline V gene encodes CDR1 MNHEY and CDR2 SVGEGT. CDR3 length equals 17 residues. This CDR3 reads CASSYPIWSEASYEQYF.